This T cell receptor beta chain came from a study of T-cell memory formation after mild COVID-19. Background on the study: Largely, the TCR clusters proved donor specific.

This clonotype was recorded a few times. What it recognizes is unknown. TCRdb re-called the 5' RACE reads through MiXCR, storing one row per CDR3 protein. The sample lists 68,000 or so distinct CDR3 sequences; 16% were seen once. Trimming took off 11 bases at V and 16 bases at J, with 21 bases between the two ends. There are 11 residues in the CDR3. Study-wide findings and caveats: Shrinking CD4+ clones resided mostly in CM and EM, and CD8+ ones in EMRA.

This sequence originates from an adult woman who had mild COVID-19 (a few samples of this study predate the infection). Cell type and time point are not known. Sequences were obtained from PBMCs or a T cell subset sorted from them (not recorded which). The rearrangement joins TRBV12-3 or TRBV12-4 to TRBJ2-1; no firm D call. The CDR3 loop is CACSAGDQGFF. CDR3 nucleotide sequence: TGTGCCTGCTCAGCCGGCGACCAAGGCTTCTTC.